This T cell receptor beta chain was identified in a study of human T cells and chemical hapten exposure. General observations from the study: The study found that PT1 expanded TCR counts correlated positively with patch test score. TCRs exceeding a frequency of 1 in 1000 stayed unchanged under DPC sensitization.

The CDR3 runs to 13 residues. J was trimmed by 4 bases and V by 4 bases; bases with no gene match: 3. Germline CDR1 DFQATT, CDR2 SNEGSKA (reference sequence). Noted time point: pre-sensitization, week 0. Described treatment: therapeutic diphenylcyclopropenone sensitization with weekly scalp DPC. This clonotype appeared a few times. Its antigen is unknown. Via MiXCR, TCRdb re-called the RACE reads, giving one row per CDR3 protein. The top ten clones hold roughly 1.2% of a sample with approximately 260,000 distinct CDR3 sequences, around 7.7% of them seen once. The sequencing used whole blood, collected in connection with sensitization to the hapten diphenylcyclopropenone (DPC). This receptor was obtained from a man between 18 and 35 years old with alopecia areata. Some clones in this sample may be carry-over from other donors' samples. V and J are TRBV20-1 and TRBJ1-1, with 10 bases identical to TRBD1. The CDR3 sequence: CSAMTGGVTEAFF. Here the CDR3 DNA reads TGCAGTGCTATGACAGGGGGCGTCACTGAAGCTTTCTTT.